This T cell receptor (beta chain) was sequenced for a study of blood T cell repertoires in COVID-19. Recovery among Cohort 3 donors was established by two negative PCRs, clearance, or symptom resolution. The CDR3 is 11 residues long. Trimming removed 4 bases at V and 4 bases at J, with 5 bases between. Germline values: CDR1 SQVTM, CDR2 ANQGSEA. Clones were sequenced by immunoSEQ multiplex PCR, and TCRdb holds only the in-frame ones, with some missing. The table includes a few hundred thousand clones, about nine tenths detected once. This clonotype originated in a woman aged 40 to 50 who had recovered from COVID-19. The specimen sequenced was PBMCs or T cells enriched from blood (not recorded which). The V gene is TRBV29-1, the J gene TRBJ1-3; D remains unclear. As DNA, the CDR3 is TGCAGCGTTGTAGTCGGAAACACCATATATTTT. The encoded protein is CSVVVGNTIYF.